The T cell receptor beta chain under discussion was sequenced for a study of early T cells in non-severe SARS-CoV-2 infection (dated by TCRdb to about 2021). For the study in its entirety: Because TCR sequencing relied on bulk RNA taken from unsorted whole blood, pairing of alpha and beta chains was not possible.

Overall study outcomes, separate from this receptor: Matching against VDJdb was skewed toward anti-spike CD8 responses, likely underestimated virus-specific expansions, and missed private and CD4 specificities.

Libraries were made using 5' RACE. TCRdb shows the sequencer as NextSeq 500. Unique molecular identifiers were attached to individual cDNA molecules in the TCR library protocol so that sequencing error and PCR bias could be corrected. Sequencing covered both TCR alpha and beta chains, and within each sample the abundances of alpha and beta sequences were tightly co-correlated. The source study handled its data this way. Decombinator V4 was used to perform V gene, J gene and CDR3 annotation of TCR sequences. TCRs were defined as expanded if a significant change between any two time points was detected under a Poisson model with p below 0.0001. TCR abundances were normalised to the total number of TCRs sequenced per sample and expressed as counts per million. MAIT TCRs were defined by TRAV1-2 paired with TRAJ12, TRAJ20 or TRAJ33, and iNKT TCRs by TRAV10 paired with TRAJ18. VDJdb, accessed 1 November 2021, was searched for CMV, EBV and SARS-CoV-2 annotated TCRs, excluding TCRs annotated for multiple antigens. TCRdb redid the processing of the public reads, applying fastp at Q25 and MiXCR, and retained in-frame beta chains. One record per CDR3 amino acid sequence lists the most common genes and DNA. These V and J calls originate from TCRdb's pipeline instead of the authors' own analysis. In this sample the table shows 45,000 to 60,000 distinct CDR3 sequences, about 8% of which occur a single time. The top ten clones comprise 3% to 4% of the sample.

The study was a case-control design nested within a healthcare worker cohort in London, UK, with weekly nasopharyngeal swab PCR tests and blood sampling. Healthcare workers were recruited between 23 and 31 March 2020, during the week of the UK lockdown, and were followed weekly for up to roughly 15 weeks. Note on this clonotype: Its antigen is not yet known. No base qualities exist here, and no much larger clone lies one base off it.

There are 15 amino acids in the CDR3, from cysteine to phenylalanine inclusive. Only the CDR3 portion is preserved as DNA: 45 bases, with reading frame beginning at the first base. The V end gives up 7 bases and the J end 3 bases, leaving 13 bases in the junction not matched to a gene. The CDR1 and CDR2 encoded by the germline V gene are SQVTM and ANQGSEA. Sequenced: whole blood. This receptor was obtained from an adult who was a healthcare worker with PCR-confirmed SARS-CoV-2 infection or an uninfected control (not recorded which). The chain was built from TRBV29-1 and TRBJ1-1, with 8 bases in between that match TRBD1. The nucleotide sequence is TGCAGCGCCGCTCAGGGGGCGGCTCTGGACACTGAAGCTTTCTTT. Its product reads: CSAAQGAALDTEAFF. The CDR3, completed at both ends by the reference TRBV29-1 and TRBJ1-1 genes, gives the full variable domain SAVISQKPSRDICQRGTSLTIQCQVDSQVTMMFWYRQQPGQSLTLIATANQGSEATYESGFVIDKFPISRPNLTFSTLTVSNMSPEDSSIYLCSAAQGAALDTEAFFGQGTRLTVV.